This paragraph reports one T cell receptor beta chain. This record belongs to a study of blood T cell repertoires in COVID-19. Overall study context: Some COVID-19 samples were acute and others convalescent; all came from the United States, Italy and Spain. The cDNA or gDNA used as material had been derived from T cells, B-cell-depleted T cells, or PBMCs.

In the authors' workflow: Researchers report that nucleated cell counts were estimated from reference gene primer amplification. Assay used: immunoSEQ multiplex PCR; TCRdb lists only in-frame clones, some missing. From that table come the V and J calls and clone size; the DNA was used to work out D and trimming. The data show roughly 140,000 clones, 80% to 90% seen once. The sequenced sample was peripheral blood. The TCR was taken from a human donor in a cohort sampled during active COVID-19.

CDR3 sequence: CASGGGARGPLHF. The CDR3 nucleotides read TGTGCCAGCGGGGGCGGCGCACGGGGACCCCTCCACTTT. The chain carries TRBV18 and TRBJ1-6, with a tentative D call TRBD1 (6 bases). The CDR3 length is 13 residues. The germline V and J ends were trimmed by 8 bases and 12 bases, with 17 bases remaining between them. From germline, CDR1 is KGHSH and CDR2 LQKENI. The entire variable domain, with the rest obtained from reference TRBV18 and TRBJ1-6, is as follows: NAGVMQNPRHLVRRRGQEARLRCSPMKGHSHVYWYRQLPEEGLKFMVYLQKENIIDESGMPKERFSAEFPKEGPSILRIQQVVRGDSAAYFCASGGGARGPLHFGNGTRLTVT.